This TCR beta chain was identified in a study of identical twins. This clonotype was recorded at least ten times. TCRdb recomputed calls from the 5' RACE reads with MiXCR, one row per CDR3 protein. The sample yields a few hundred thousand distinct CDR3 sequences, approximately 8.7% seen once. The germline V gene encodes CDR1 SQVTM and CDR2 ANQGSEA. The CDR3 consists of 13 residues. V dropped 7 bases and J dropped 2 bases, with 12 bases sitting between them. The rearrangement links TRBV29-1 to TRBJ2-1; D perhaps matches TRBD2 (5 bases). The receptor comes from a woman aged 50 to 65 in good health. Sequenced: naive T cells sorted from blood. In DNA form, the CDR3 reads TGCAGCGGCCAGGACTGGGCCTACAATGAGCAGTTCTTC. This encodes CSGQDWAYNEQFF.